The clone carrying this T cell receptor beta chain was picked up one time. Its antigen remains unknown. The data were obtained in a study of radiotherapy plus CTLA-4 blockade in lung cancer. Across the study: Objective responses were seen in around 18% of patients, disease control in about 30%.

Each patient with chemo-refractory metastatic non-small-cell lung cancer was treated with focal radiation plus CTLA-4 blockade using ipilimumab. Method: immunoSEQ multiplex PCR; TCRdb's copy keeps in-frame clones and lacks some. Here the sample spans approximately 75,000 clones, around four fifths being singletons. V was cut by 5 bases and J by 6 bases, with 9 bases left in between. Germline V gene lookup returns CDR1 WNHNN and CDR2 SYGVQD (reference sequence). CDR3 length: 12 amino acids. General study findings and limits: Alongside interferon-beta, early blood T cell clone dynamics were reportedly the best predictor of response. After radiotherapy and ipilimumab, tumor-derived clones expanded in peripheral blood.

Sample: peripheral blood, taken from a patient treated with radiotherapy plus ipilimumab. This TCR was sampled from a human donor with non-small cell lung cancer who had a complete response to radiotherapy plus ipilimumab. V is TRBV10-1 and J is TRBJ2-3; D call uncertain. The CDR3 region has the DNA TGCGCCAGCAGTACCTCCGGGGATACGCAGTATTTT. This encodes CASSTSGDTQYF.